This T cell receptor (beta chain) emerged from a study of CD8+ T cells in alopecia areata (dated by TCRdb to the late 2010s). General notes on the study: Treated patients were enrolled in an open-label pilot trial of oral tofacitinib at 5 to 10 mg twice daily for moderate-to-severe alopecia areata. Tofacitinib was given for 6 to 18 months, followed by 6 months of follow-up off drug to assess delayed response and recurrence. In both human patients and the C3H/HeJ mouse model, the study applied high-throughput TCRbeta sequencing to look at T cell clonal expansion in alopecia areata. Human TCRbeta sequencing covered scalp tissue and sorted CD4+ and CD8+ peripheral blood T cells from patchy and totalis/universalis alopecia areata patients and healthy controls. Patients on tofacitinib were biopsied at baseline and after 4 and 24 weeks of treatment, and several of the patients also had a later scalp biopsy. Scalp clonality was compared across normal scalp (n=4), patchy alopecia areata scalp (n=8), and alopecia totalis/universalis scalp (n=8). RNA was obtained with the PAXgene miRNA kit for fixed scalp, the miRNeasy kit for PBMCs, and the RNeasy kit for mouse skin. TCRbeta CDR3 regions were amplified by immunoSEQ multiplex PCR using 35 Vbeta forward and 13 Jbeta reverse primers.

Sequences GTSNPN (CDR1) and SVGIG (CDR2) are obtained from the germline V gene (reference sequence). The trim is 1 base for V and 2 bases for J, with a gap of 8 bases between the germline ends. The CDR3 has 13 amino acids, counting the end cysteine and phenylalanine. Of all the DNA, just the CDR3 is kept, 39 bases in frame from base 1. Paper-wide results and their limitations: Compared with normal scalp, lesional scalp had higher clonality and more expanded CD8+ clones, particularly in alopecia totalis/universalis, a pattern that suggests antigenic drive. Resident alphabeta T cells in normal human skin are also sequenced, complicating scalp TCR repertoire analysis, unlike mouse skin dominated by gammadelta T cells. TCR sequences shared between patients were less clear than in mice, possibly partly because of HLA diversity in the patient population.

This clone was counted only a few times. Its cognate antigen has yet to be identified. Base qualities are missing; no much larger clone stands one base away. The time point label of this sample denotes: baseline before oral tofacitinib. Lesional scalp punch biopsies and peripheral blood were collected from alopecia areata patients. PBMCs were isolated by density centrifugation and stained for CD3, CD4 and CD8, and CD4+ and CD8+ T cells were sorted on a FACSAria. Library preparation was by the immunoSEQ multiplex PCR assay. RNA was extracted from all samples and reverse transcribed into cDNA, which served as template for TCR sequencing. First-strand cDNA was synthesized with SuperScript III using a 2:1 mix of oligo-dT and random hexamers. Amplification bias was assessed with a synthetic immune receptor repertoire, and residual bias was removed computationally. Processing in the source paper ran as follows. After raw reads were preprocessed to remove errors, the CDR3 was defined following IMGT conventions as running from the conserved cysteine to phenylalanine. Clonality was computed as 1 minus the Shannon entropy, with the entropy normalized by log2 of the number of productive unique TCRs. Scalp TCRbeta sequences were cross-referenced with sorted blood CD4 and CD8 repertoires so that the CD4 or CD8 identity of scalp clones could be inferred. TCRdb carries this immuneACCESS record with in-frame sequences only. Its versions omit some clonotypes, under half of them owing to an unresolved V gene in the studies checked, with the rest unexplained. That table is the source of V, J and clone size, and D and trimming were worked out from the DNA. The sample has over 150,000 clones on record, approximately 62% of them singletons. The top ten clonotypes cover over 1.5% of the sample.

The chain is encoded by TRBV30 joined to TRBJ1-2; D gene: possibly TRBD1, on 6 matching bases. This sequence originates from a human donor with alopecia areata. This material consisted of CD4+ T cells sorted from blood, taken at week 0. This receptor carries the CDR3 CAWSGTGNYGYTF. The nucleotides are TGTGCCTGGAGTGGAACAGGGAACTATGGCTACACCTTC.